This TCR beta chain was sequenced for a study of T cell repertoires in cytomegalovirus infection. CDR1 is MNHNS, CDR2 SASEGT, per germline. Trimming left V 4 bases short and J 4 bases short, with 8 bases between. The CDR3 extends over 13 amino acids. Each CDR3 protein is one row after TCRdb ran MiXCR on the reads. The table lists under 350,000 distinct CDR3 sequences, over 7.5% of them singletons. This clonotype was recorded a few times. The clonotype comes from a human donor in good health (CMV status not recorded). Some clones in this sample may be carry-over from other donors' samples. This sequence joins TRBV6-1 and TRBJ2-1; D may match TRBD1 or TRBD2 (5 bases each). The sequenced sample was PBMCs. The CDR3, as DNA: TGTGCCAGCAGTGCGGGGCCGTACAATGAGCAGTTCTTC. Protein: CASSAGPYNEQFF.